These 6 T cell receptor beta chains were all obtained from the same sample, sequenced in a study of blood T cell repertoires in COVID-19. Repertoires were generated with immunoSEQ multiplex PCR, while TCRdb's copy carries only in-frame clones and drops some. The sample carries 150,000 to 180,000 clones, around 80% recorded once. The sequenced sample was PBMCs or T cells enriched from blood (not recorded which). These receptors came from a man aged 50-59 years who had recovered from COVID-19.

This chain joins TRBV4-3 and TRBJ2-1; TRBD1 is a possible D gene (5 bases). This CDR3 has 12 amino acids. V lost 3 bases and J lost 10, with 10 bases in between. The germline V gene has CDR1 LGHNA and CDR2 YSLEER. The CDR3 DNA reads as TGCGCCAGCAGCCACCCAAACAGGGAGCAGTTCTTC. This codes for CASSHPNREQFF.

The rearrangement uses TRBV18 and TRBJ2-7; tentatively, D is TRBD1 (6 bases). Germline V CDR1 and CDR2: KGHSH, LQKENI. The V end was cut by 5 bases, the J end by 2 bases, with 10 bases between. CDR3 length: 13 amino acids. DNA of the CDR3: TGTGCCAGCTCAGGGGACATGGCCTACGAGCAGTACTTC. It yields the protein CASSGDMAYEQYF. Based on the CDR3 plus reference TRBV18 and TRBJ2-7, the full variable domain is NAGVMQNPRHLVRRRGQEARLRCSPMKGHSHVYWYRQLPEEGLKFMVYLQKENIIDESGMPKERFSAEFPKEGPSILRIQQVVRGDSAAYFCASSGDMAYEQYFGPGTRLTVT.

J is TRBJ1-5 and V is TRBV2, with TRBD1 identical over 8 bases. The germline CDR1 and CDR2 sequences are SNHLY and FYNNEI. After removal of 6 bases from V and 6 bases from J, the junction contained 7 bases not matched to a gene. This CDR3 has 14 residues. CDR3 sequence (DNA): TGTGCCAGCAGACCACAGGGGGGAAGTCAGCCCCAGCATTTT. This translates into CASRPQGGSQPQHF.

This chain joins TRBV9 and TRBJ1-3; 7 nucleotides match TRBD1. V lost 4 bases to trimming and J lost 0 bases; unmatched junction nucleotides: 7. The CDR3 is made up of 16 amino acids. Germline lookup yields CDR1 SGDLS and CDR2 YYNGEE. CDR3 amino acids: CASSLGQPLSGNTIYF. CDR3 sequence (DNA): TGTGCCAGCAGCTTGGGACAGCCACTCTCTGGAAACACCATATATTTT.

CDR3 nucleotide sequence: TGTGCCAGTAGTCAGACAGGGAACATTCAGTACTTC. This sequence encodes CASSQTGNIQYF. The rearrangement uses TRBV19 and TRBJ2-4; 7 nucleotides align to TRBD1. From germline, CDR1 is LNHDA and CDR2 SQIVND (reference sequence). Losses at the gene ends were 5 bases for V and 7 bases for J; bases not matched to a gene: 2. The CDR3 runs to 12 residues.

This chain uses TRBV7-9 with TRBJ2-5; 16 nucleotides match TRBD2. The CDR3 length is 17 residues. V dropped 3 bases and J dropped 4; count of bases not matched to a gene: 5. Germline-derived CDR1 and CDR2 are SEHNR and FQNEAQ (reference sequence). CDR3 region: CASSLGLAGGLGETQYF. The CDR3 nucleotides are TGTGCCAGCAGCTTGGGACTAGCGGGGGGGCTAGGAGAGACCCAGTACTTC.